These 15 T cell receptor beta chains were all obtained from the same sample, sequenced in a study of T-cell memory formation after mild COVID-19. TCRdb ran MiXCR on the 5' RACE reads and lists one entry per CDR3 protein. The top ten hold 25% to 35% of the sample, which has 30,000 to 35,000 distinct CDR3 sequences, under 8% seen once. The sample was PBMCs or a T cell subset sorted from them (not recorded which). Receptors were obtained from a man between 18 and 29 years old who had mild COVID-19 (a few samples of this study predate the infection). Cell type and time point are not known.

Ten or more counts support this clonotype. In DNA form, the CDR3 reads TGTGCCTGGAGGAGGGGGGGAGAGCAGTACTTC. It is translated as CAWRRGGEQYF. The chain combines TRBV30 with TRBJ2-7; D is perhaps TRBD2 (7 bases). The CDR3 totals 11 residues. CDR1 is GTSNPN and CDR2 is SVGIG in the germline V gene (reference sequence). V lost 3 bases and J lost 7, with 10 bases in between.

This clonotype came up many times. The V gene is TRBV4-3, the J gene TRBJ2-7, with TRBD1 matching over 9 bases. The CDR3 is 14 residues long. Unmatched junction bases numbered 5, after V lost 4 bases and J lost 4 bases. Germline V lookup: CDR1 LGHNA, CDR2 YSLEER. The CDR3 DNA follows: TGCGCCAGCAGCCCCTGGACAGGGGCGTACGAGCAGTACTTC. It encodes CASSPWTGAYEQYF.

This clonotype has at least ten counts. This chain joins TRBV5-1 and TRBJ2-1, with 8 bases matching TRBD1. The germline V gene has CDR1 SGHRS and CDR2 YFSETQ. This CDR3 has 13 residues. V dropped 1 base and J dropped 8; count of bases not matched to a gene: 2. DNA for the CDR3: TGCGCCAGCAGCTTGCCAGGGGGCCATGAGCAGTTCTTC. The encoded protein is CASSLPGGHEQFF.

This clonotype has at least ten counts. The V and J genes are TRBV3-1 and TRBJ2-7; TRBD2 might be the D (7 bases). The CDR3 covers 17 residues. Deletions cut 4 bases from V and 3 bases from J, with 22 bases between. Germline loops: CDR1 LGHDT, CDR2 YNNKEL (reference sequence). CDR3 coding DNA: TGTGCCAGCAGCCCCGAGATCGGAAAGGGGGGGTACTACGAGCAGTACTTC. It encodes CASSPEIGKGGYYEQYF.

This clonotype has at least ten counts. V and J are TRBV3-1 and TRBJ2-7; D perhaps matches TRBD2 (6 bases). Germline-derived CDR1 and CDR2 are LGHDT and YNNKEL (reference sequence). This CDR3 contains 16 residues. V shed 1 base and J shed 2 bases, with 15 bases lying between them. CDR3 DNA sequence: TGTGCCAGCAGCCAAGCCCATGCTGGAGGGGCCTACGAGCAGTACTTC. Translated, it gives CASSQAHAGGAYEQYF.

This clonotype rates as medium-sized. The J gene is TRBJ2-2, the V gene TRBV6-4; tentative D call: TRBD1 (5 bases). This CDR3 spans 13 amino acids. The V and J ends lost 4 bases and 2 bases respectively, with 5 bases between them. The V gene's germline CDR1 is MRHNA and CDR2 SNTAGT. The DNA for the CDR3 is TGTGCCAGCAGTGGGACAAACACCGGGGAGCTGTTTTTT. It specifies CASSGTNTGELFF.

About this clonotype itself: A much larger clone differs from this one at a single base, so this may be a read error. The V and J genes are TRBV9 and TRBJ2-1; 10 bases match TRBD2. V shed 4 bases, J shed 8 bases, and the junction held 12 bases outside the gene matches. Germline V lookup: CDR1 SGDLS, CDR2 YYNGEE. This CDR3 spans 16 amino acids. This CDR3 is CASSTSQAGGQDEQFF. CDR3 bases: TGTGCCAGCAGCACCAGTCAAGCGGGGGGGCAGGATGAGCAGTTCTTC.

The sample holds a few counts of this clonotype. J is TRBJ1-1 and V is TRBV5-5, with D tentatively TRBD1 (5 bases). V was pared by 4 bases and J by 5 bases, with 12 bases between. The CDR3 length is 13 residues. The germline V gene has CDR1 SGHKS and CDR2 YYEKEE (reference sequence). DNA of the CDR3: TGTGCCAGCAGCATGCTGGGGCGGACTGAAGCTTTCTTT. Translated, it gives CASSMLGRTEAFF.

This clonotype has a count of ten or more. The chain joins TRBV6-1 to TRBJ1-6, with 9 bases matching TRBD1. This CDR3 is 15 amino acids long. Germline V lookup: CDR1 MNHNS, CDR2 SASEGT. With V trimmed by 1 base and J by 5 bases, 0 bases remained unmatched. CDR3 DNA sequence: TGTGCCAGCAGTGAAGGGACAGGGGATAATTCACCCCTCCACTTT. Its translation is CASSEGTGDNSPLHF.

This clonotype was recorded many times. V gene TRBV20-1 combines with J gene TRBJ2-3; no definite D call. V was shortened by 0 bases and J by 2 bases, with 15 bases between the two germline ends. This CDR3 has 16 amino acids. From germline, CDR1 is DFQATT and CDR2 SNEGSKA (reference sequence). This CDR3 reads CSARDQVAFNTDTQYF. The CDR3 DNA follows: TGCAGTGCTAGAGATCAGGTGGCTTTTAACACAGATACGCAGTATTTT.

This clonotype was counted many times. V usage is TRBV7-3 and J usage is TRBJ2-7, with D perhaps being TRBD1 or TRBD2 (6 bases each). Trimming removed 3 bases from V and 2 bases from J, with 14 bases in between. This CDR3 is built from 15 residues. From germline, CDR1 is SGHTA and CDR2 FQGTGA. The CDR3 DNA follows: TGTGCCAGCAGCTTGCGAGGGGGGCTGACCTACGAGCAGTACGTC. Protein product: CASSLRGGLTYEQYV.

The chain has TRBV12-3 or TRBV12-4 and TRBJ2-7; 8 nucleotides agree with TRBD2. The CDR3 loop spans 17 amino acids. V gave up 6 bases and J gave up 1 base; unmatched junction bases: 14. The CDR3 protein is CASSHPGTGGESYEQYF. The CDR3 DNA sequence: TGTGCCAGCAGCCACCCGGGGACGGGGGGGGAATCCTACGAGCAGTACTTC.

This clonotype was counted at least ten times. This chain links TRBV7-8 with TRBJ2-1; D is unclear. Germline V lookup: CDR1 SGHVS, CDR2 FQNEAQ. The CDR3 length is 14 residues. V was trimmed by 7 bases and J by 6 bases, leaving 16 bases between them. The CDR3 protein is CASTGRAPVNEQFF. CDR3 sequence (DNA): TGTGCCAGCACCGGCCGGGCCCCGGTCAATGAGCAGTTCTTC.

This clonotype was counted ten times or more. The chain uses TRBV12-3 or TRBV12-4 and TRBJ1-2, with D perhaps TRBD1 (6 bases). V shed 6 bases and J shed 2 bases, with 10 bases lying between them. The CDR3 is 13 residues long. CDR3 DNA: TGTGCCAGCAGCCCCACAGGGAACTATGGCTACACCTTC. This gives the protein CASSPTGNYGYTF.

This clonotype was found many times. The rearrangement joins TRBV24-1 to TRBJ2-3; D remains ambiguous. CDR1 KGHDR and CDR2 SFDVKD come from the germline V gene. The CDR3 extends over 13 amino acids. V was pared by 0 bases and J by 3 bases, with 3 bases between. This CDR3 is CATSDLVTDTQYF. CDR3 DNA sequence: TGTGCCACCAGTGATTTGGTTACAGATACGCAGTATTTT.